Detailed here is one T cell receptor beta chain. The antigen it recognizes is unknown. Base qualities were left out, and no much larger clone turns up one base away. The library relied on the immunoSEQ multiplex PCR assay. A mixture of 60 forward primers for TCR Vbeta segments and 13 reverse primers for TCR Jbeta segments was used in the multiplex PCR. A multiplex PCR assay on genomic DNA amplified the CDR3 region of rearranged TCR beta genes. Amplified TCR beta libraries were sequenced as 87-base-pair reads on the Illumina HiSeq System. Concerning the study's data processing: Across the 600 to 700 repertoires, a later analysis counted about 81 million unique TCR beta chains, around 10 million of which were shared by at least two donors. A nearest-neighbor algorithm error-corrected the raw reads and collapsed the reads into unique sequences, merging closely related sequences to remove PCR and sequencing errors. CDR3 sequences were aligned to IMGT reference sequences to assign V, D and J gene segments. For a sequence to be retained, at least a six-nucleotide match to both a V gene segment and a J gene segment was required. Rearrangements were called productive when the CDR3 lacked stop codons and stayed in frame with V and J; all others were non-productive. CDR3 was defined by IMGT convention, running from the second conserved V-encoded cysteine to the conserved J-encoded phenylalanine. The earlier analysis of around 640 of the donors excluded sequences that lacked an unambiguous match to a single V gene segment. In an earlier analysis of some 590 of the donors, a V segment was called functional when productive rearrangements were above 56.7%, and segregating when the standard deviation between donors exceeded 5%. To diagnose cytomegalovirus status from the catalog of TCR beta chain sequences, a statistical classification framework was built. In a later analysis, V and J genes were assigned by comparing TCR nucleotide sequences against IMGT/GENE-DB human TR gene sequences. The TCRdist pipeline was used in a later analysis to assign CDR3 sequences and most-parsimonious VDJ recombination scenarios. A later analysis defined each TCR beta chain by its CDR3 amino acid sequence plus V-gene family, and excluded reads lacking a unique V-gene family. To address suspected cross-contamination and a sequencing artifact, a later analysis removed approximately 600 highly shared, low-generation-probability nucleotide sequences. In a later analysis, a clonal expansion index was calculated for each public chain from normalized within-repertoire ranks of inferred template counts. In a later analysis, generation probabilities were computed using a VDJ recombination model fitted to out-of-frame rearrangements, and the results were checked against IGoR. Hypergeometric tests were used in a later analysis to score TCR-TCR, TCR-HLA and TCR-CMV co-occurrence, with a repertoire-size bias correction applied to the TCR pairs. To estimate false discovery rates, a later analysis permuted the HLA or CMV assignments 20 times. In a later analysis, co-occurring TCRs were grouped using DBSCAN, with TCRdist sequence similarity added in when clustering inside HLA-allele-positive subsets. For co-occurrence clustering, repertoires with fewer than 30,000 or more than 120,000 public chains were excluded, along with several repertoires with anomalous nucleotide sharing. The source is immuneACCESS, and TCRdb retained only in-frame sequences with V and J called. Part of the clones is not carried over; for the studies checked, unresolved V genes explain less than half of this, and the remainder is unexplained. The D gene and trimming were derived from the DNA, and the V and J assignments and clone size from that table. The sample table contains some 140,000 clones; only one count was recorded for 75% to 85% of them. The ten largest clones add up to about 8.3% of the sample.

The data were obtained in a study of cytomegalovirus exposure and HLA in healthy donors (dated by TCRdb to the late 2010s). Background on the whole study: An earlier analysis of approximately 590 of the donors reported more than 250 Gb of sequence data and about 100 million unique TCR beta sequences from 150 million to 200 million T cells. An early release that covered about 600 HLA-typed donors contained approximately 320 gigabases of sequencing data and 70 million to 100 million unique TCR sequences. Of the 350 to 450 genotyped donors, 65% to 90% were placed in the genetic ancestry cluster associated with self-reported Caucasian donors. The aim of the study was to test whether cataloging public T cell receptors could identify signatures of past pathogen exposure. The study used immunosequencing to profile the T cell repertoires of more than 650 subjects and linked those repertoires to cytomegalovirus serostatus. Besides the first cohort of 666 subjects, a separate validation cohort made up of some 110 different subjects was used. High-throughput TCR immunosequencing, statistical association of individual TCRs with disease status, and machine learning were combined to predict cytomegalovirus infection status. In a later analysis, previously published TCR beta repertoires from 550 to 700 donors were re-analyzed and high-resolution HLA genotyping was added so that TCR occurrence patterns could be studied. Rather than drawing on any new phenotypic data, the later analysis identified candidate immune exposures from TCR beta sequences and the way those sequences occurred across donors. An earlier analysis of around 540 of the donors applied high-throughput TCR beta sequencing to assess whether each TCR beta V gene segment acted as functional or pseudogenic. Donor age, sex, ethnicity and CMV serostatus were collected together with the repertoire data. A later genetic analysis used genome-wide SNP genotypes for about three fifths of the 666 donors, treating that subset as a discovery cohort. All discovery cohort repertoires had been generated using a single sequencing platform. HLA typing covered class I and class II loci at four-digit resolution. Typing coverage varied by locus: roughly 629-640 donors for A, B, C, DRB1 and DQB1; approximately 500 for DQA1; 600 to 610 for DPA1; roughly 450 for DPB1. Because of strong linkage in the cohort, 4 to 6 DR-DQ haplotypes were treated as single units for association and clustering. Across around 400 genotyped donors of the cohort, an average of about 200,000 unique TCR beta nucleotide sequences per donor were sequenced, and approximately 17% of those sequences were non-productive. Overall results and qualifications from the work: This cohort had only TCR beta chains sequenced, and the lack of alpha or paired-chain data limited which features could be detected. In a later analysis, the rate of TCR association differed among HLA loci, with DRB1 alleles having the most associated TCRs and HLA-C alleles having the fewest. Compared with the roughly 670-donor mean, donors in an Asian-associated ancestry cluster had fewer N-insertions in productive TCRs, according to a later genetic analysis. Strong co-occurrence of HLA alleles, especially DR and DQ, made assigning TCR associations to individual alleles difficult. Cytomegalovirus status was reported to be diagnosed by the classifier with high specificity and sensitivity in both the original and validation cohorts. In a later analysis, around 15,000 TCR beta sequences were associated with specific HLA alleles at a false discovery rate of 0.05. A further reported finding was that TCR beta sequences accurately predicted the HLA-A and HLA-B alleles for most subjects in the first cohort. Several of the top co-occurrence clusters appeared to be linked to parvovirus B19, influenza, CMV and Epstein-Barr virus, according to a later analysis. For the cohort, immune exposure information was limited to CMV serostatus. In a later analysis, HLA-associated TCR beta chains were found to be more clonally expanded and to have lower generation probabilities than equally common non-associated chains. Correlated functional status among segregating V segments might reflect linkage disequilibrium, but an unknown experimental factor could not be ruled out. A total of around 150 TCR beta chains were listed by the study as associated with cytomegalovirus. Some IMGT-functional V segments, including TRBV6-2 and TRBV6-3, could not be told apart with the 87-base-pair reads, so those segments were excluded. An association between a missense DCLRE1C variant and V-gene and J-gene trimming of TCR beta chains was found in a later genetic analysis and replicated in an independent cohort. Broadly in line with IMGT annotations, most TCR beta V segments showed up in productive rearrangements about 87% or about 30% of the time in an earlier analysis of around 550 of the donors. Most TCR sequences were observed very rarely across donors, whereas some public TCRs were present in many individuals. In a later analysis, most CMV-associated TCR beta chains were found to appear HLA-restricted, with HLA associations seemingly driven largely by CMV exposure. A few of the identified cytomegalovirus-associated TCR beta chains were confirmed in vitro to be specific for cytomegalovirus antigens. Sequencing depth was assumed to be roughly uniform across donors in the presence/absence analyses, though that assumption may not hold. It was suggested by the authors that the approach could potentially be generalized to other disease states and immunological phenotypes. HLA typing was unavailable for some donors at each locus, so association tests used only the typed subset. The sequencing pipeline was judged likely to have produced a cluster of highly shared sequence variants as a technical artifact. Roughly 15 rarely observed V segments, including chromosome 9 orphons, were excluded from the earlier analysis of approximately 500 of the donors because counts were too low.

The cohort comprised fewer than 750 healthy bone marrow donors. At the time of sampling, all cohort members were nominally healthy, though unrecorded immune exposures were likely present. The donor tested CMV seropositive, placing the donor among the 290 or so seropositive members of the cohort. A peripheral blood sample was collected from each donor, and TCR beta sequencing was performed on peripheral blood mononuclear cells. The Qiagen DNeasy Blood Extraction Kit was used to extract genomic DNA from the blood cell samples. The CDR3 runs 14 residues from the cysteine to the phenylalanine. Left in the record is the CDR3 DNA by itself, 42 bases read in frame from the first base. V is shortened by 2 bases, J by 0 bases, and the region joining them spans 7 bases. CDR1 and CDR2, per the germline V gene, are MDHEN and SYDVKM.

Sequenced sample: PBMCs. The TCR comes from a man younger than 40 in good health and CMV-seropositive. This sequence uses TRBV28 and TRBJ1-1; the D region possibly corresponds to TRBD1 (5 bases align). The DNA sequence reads TGTGCCAGCAGTTTACAGGGCTTGAACACTGAAGCTTTCTTT. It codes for CASSLQGLNTEAFF.